This T cell receptor beta chain was sequenced for a study of spatial heterogeneity in lung cancer. This clonotype was recorded at least ten times. What it binds is not known. Indicated time point: sample taken at primary tumor resection. Whole RNA obtained from tumor, nontumor lung or frozen PBMC underwent sequencing without sorting. There were 70 to 80 donors, all of them untreated patients with early-stage non-small cell lung cancer. V lost 6 bases and J 1 base, leaving 13 bases between the germline ends. The CDR3 spans 13 residues. Germline values: CDR1 DFQATT, CDR2 SNEGSKA (reference sequence). Every TCR cDNA molecule carried a tag that served as a unique molecular identifier. From the 5' RACE reads, TCRdb called clonotypes with MiXCR, one entry per CDR3 protein. The table lists more than 35,000 distinct CDR3 sequences, roughly 5% of them singletons. Findings and limits, study-wide: Among blood samples, ubiquitous expanded tumor TCRs appeared more at resection than at follow-up.

This sequence was found in a female donor with early-stage non-small cell lung cancer. The V and J genes are TRBV20-1 and TRBJ2-7; D might be TRBD1 or TRBD2, each matching 5 bases. Sequenced material: PBMCs, taken at surgery. The CDR3 sequence is CSALGPTSYEQYF. CDR3 sequence (DNA): TGCAGTGCGTTGGGACCGACGTCCTACGAGCAGTACTTC.